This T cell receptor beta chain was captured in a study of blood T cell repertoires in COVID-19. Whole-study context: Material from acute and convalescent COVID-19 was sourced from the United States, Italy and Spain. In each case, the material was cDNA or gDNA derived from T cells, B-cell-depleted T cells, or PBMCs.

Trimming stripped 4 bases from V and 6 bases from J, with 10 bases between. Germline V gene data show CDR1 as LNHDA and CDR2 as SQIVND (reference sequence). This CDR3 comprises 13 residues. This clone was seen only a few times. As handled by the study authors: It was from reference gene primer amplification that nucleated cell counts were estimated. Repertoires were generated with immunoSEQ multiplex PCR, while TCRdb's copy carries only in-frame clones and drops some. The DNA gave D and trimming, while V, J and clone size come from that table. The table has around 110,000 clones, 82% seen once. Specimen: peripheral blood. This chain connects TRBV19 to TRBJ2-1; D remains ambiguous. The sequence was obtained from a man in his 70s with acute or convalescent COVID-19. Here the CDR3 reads CASSRRMANEQFF. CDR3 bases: TGTGCCAGTAGTAGAAGAATGGCCAATGAGCAGTTCTTC.